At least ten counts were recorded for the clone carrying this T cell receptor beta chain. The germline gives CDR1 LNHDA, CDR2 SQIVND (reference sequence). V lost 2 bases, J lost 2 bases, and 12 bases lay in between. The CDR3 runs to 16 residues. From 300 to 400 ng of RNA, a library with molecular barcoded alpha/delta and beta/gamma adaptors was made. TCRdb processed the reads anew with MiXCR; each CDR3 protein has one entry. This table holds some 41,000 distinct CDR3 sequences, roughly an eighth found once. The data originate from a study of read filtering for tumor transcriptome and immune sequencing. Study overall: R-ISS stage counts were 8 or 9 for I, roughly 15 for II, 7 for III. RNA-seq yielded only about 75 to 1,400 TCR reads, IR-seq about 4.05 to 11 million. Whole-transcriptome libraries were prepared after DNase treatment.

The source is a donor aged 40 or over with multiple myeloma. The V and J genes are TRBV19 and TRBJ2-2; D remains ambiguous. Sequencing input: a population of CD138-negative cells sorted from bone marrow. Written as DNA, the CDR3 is TGTGCCAGTAGTATATTACTGGGGTCTAACACCGGGGAGCTGTTTTTT. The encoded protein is CASSILLGSNTGELFF.